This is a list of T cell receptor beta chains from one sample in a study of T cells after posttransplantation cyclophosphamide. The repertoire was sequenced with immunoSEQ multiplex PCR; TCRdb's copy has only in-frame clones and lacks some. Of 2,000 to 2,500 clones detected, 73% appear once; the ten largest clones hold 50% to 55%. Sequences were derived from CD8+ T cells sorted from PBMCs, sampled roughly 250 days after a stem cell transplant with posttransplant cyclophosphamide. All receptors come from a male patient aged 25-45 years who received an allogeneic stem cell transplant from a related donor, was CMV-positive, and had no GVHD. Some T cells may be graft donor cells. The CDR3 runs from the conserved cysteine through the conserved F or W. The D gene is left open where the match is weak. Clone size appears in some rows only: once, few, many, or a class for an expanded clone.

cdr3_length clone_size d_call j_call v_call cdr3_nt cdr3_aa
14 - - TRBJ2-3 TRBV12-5 TGTGCTAGTGGTTTGGAGAACGCAGCAGATACGCAGTATTTT CASGLENAADTQYF
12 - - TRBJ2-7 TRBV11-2 TGTGCCAGCGCCTCGGGGACTTACGAGCAGTACTTC CASASGTYEQYF
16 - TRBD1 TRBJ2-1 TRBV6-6 TGTGCCAGCAGTTACCCGGACAGGGATCATTACAATGAGCAGTTCTTC CASSYPDRDHYNEQFF
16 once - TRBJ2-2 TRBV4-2 TGTGCCAGCAGCTACCCGGGAGGAGGACAGGGTGAGGAGCTGTTTTTT CASSYPGGGQGEELFF
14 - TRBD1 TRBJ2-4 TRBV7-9 TGTGCCAGCAGCTTTACAGGGGAGAGGAACATTCAGTACTTC CASSFTGERNIQYF
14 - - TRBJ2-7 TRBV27 TGTGCCAGCAGTATTTACAGTAGCTCCTACGAGCAGTACTTC CASSIYSSSYEQYF
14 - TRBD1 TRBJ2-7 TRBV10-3 TGTGCCATCAGTGTAGAACAGGGGCGCCACGAGCAGTACTTC CAISVEQGRHEQYF
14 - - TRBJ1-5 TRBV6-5 TGTGCCAGCAGTTTATGGCAGGGCAATCAGCCCCAGCATTTT CASSLWQGNQPQHF
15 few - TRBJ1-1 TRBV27 TGTGCCAGCAGGCAGGGTGCTCAAGGTTACGCTGAAGCTTTCTTT CASRQGAQGYAEAFF
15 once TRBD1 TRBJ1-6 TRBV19 TGTGCCAGTAGTCTCAGGACAGGCTTGAATTCACCCCTCCACTTT CASSLRTGLNSPLHF
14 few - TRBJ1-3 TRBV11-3 TGTGCCAGCAGCTTAGAAGCTTCTGGAAACACCATATATTTT CASSLEASGNTIYF
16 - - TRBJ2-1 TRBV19 TGTGCCAGTACCCCACTCGGGACTGACCCCTACAATGAGCAGTTCTTC CASTPLGTDPYNEQFF
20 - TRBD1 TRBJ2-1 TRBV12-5 TGTGCTAGTGGTTTGGCCCTCGGACAGGGGCTGAGTGGGTCCTACAATGAGCAGTTCTTC CASGLALGQGLSGSYNEQFF
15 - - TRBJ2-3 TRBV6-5 TGTGCCAGCACCATAACCCCGCAGGCCACAGATACGCAGTATTTT CASTITPQATDTQYF
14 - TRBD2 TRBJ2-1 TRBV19 TGTGCCAGTAGTATCGGCGGGGGGTACAATGAGCAGTTCTTC CASSIGGGYNEQFF
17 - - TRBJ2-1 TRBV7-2 TGTGCCAGCAGCTTTGGGTTGCCCGGGGGGCCTTACAATGAGCAGTTCTTC CASSFGLPGGPYNEQFF
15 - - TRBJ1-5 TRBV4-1 TGCGCCAGCAGCCAAGGACAGGCTAGCGGTCAGCCCCAGCATTTT CASSQGQASGQPQHF
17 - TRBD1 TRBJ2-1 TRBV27 TGTGCCAGCAGCCAAACCAGACAGGGGATGTACTGGAATGAGCAGTTCTTC CASSQTRQGMYWNEQFF
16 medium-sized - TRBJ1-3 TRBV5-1 TGCGCCAGCAGCCTTTGGACTGCCGACTCTGGAAACACCATATATTTT CASSLWTADSGNTIYF
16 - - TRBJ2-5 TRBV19 TGTGCCAGTAGCATGACCGGTAATGGGCCTCAAGAGACCCAGTACTTC CASSMTGNGPQETQYF
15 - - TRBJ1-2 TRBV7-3 TGTGCCAGCAGCTTAACGGGCTCGCCGTCCTATGGCTACACCTTC CASSLTGSPSYGYTF
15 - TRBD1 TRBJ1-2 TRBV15 TGTGCCACCAGCAGAGATCGGACAGGCGTCTATGGCTACACCTTC CATSRDRTGVYGYTF
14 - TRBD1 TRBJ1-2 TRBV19 TGTGCCAGTAGTATCACGGGACAGGGCGGCGGCTACACCTTC CASSITGQGGGYTF
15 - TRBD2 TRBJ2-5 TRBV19 TGTGCCAGTAGTATATGGGGGGGAGTCCAAGAGACCCAGTACTTC CASSIWGGVQETQYF
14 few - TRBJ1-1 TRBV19 TGTGCCAGTAGTATAGTTACGGGTTCAACTGAAGCTTTCTTT CASSIVTGSTEAFF
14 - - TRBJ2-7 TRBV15 TGTGCCACCAGCAGGGGGGGTCAGGCTTACGAGCAGTACTTC CATSRGGQAYEQYF
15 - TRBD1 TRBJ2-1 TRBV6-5 TGTGCCAGCAGTTTCTTAAAGGGACAGGTGGATGAGCAGTTCTTC CASSFLKGQVDEQFF
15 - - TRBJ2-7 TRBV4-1 TGCGCCAGCAGCCAAGTTTCCAGCGCGGCCTACGAGCAGTACTTC CASSQVSSAAYEQYF
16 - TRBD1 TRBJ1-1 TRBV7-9 TGTGCCAGCAGCTCTCCCGCTAGGGGGCGCGACACTGAAGCTTTCTTT CASSSPARGRDTEAFF
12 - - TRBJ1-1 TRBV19 TGTGCCACCTCAGGGATGTCCACTGAAGCTTTCTTT CATSGMSTEAFF
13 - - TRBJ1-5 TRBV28 TGTGCCAGCAGTCCCCGACAGTATCAGCCCCAGCATTTT CASSPRQYQPQHF
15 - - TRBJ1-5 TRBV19 TGTGCCAGTAGTATGGACTCTTATAGCAATCAGCCCCAGCATTTT CASSMDSYSNQPQHF
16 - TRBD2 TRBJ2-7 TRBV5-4 TGTGCCAGCAGCTTGCAAGCGGGAGGGCGGTTTGGCGAGCAGTACTTC CASSLQAGGRFGEQYF
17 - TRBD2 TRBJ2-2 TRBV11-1 TGTGCCAGCAGCTTAGTCGCCCTAGCGGAGAACACCGGGGAGCTGTTTTTT CASSLVALAENTGELFF
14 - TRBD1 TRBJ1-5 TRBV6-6 TGTGCCAGCATGAAGGGGGACAGTAATCAGCCCCAGCATTTT CASMKGDSNQPQHF
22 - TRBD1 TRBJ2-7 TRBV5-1 TGCGCCAGCAGCTACCTTTATTGGGACAGCTCACCCGGACAGAGCCTACCCTACGAGCAGTACTTC CASSYLYWDSSPGQSLPYEQYF
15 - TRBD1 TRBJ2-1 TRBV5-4 TGTGCCAGCAGCTTGCAGGGGGCCGGACACAATGAGCAGTTCTTC CASSLQGAGHNEQFF
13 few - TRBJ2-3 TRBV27 TGTGCCAGAGGAGGAGTCCTCACAGATACGCAGTATTTT CARGGVLTDTQYF
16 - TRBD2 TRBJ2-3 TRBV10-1 TGCGCCAGCAGTGAGTGGGGTAGCGGGGGGACAGATACGCAGTATTTT CASSEWGSGGTDTQYF
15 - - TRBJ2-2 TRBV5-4 TGTGCCAGCAGCTTAGGAGGCGTGAACACCGGGGAGCTGTTTTTT CASSLGGVNTGELFF
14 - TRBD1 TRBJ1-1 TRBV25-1 TGTGCCAGCAGTGAGGGACAGGGGATCACTGAAGCTTTCTTT CASSEGQGITEAFF
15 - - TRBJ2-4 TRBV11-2 TGTGCCAGCAGAGGAATGAGACTCCAAAAAAACATTCAGTACTTC CASRGMRLQKNIQYF
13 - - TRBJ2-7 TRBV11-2 TGTGCCAGCAGCCCCACCGGTACGAACGAGCAGTACTTC CASSPTGTNEQYF
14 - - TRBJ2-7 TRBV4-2 TGTGCCAGCAGCCAAGATTCGGGGAAGTACGAGCAGTACTTC CASSQDSGKYEQYF
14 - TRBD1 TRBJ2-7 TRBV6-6 TGTGCCAGCAGTCCCGGGACAGGAGGTAACGAGCAGTACTTC CASSPGTGGNEQYF
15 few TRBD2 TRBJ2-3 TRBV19 TGTGCCAGTAGTCGGCTAGCGGGGGCCCCAGATACGCAGTATTTT CASSRLAGAPDTQYF
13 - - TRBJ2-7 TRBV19 TGTGCCAGTAGTATGAACAGGAACTACGAGCAGTACTTC CASSMNRNYEQYF
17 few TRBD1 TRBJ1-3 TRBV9 TGTGCCAGCAGCGAATATAGAGACAGGGTGTCTGGAAACACCATATATTTT CASSEYRDRVSGNTIYF
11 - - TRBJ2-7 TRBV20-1 TGCAGTGCTAGGGCAAGCTACGAGCAGTACTTC CSARASYEQYF
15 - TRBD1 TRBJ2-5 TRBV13 TGTGCCAGCAGCTTATCTGGGACAGGGGGAGAGACCCAGTACTTC CASSLSGTGGETQYF
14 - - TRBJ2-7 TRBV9 TGTGCCAGCAGCGTAGAATCCCCTCCCTACGAGCAGTACTTC CASSVESPPYEQYF
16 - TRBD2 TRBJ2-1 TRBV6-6 TGTGCCAGCAGTTACCCCCTAGCGGCCGCCTACAATGAGCAGTTCTTC CASSYPLAAAYNEQFF
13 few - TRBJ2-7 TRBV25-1 TGTGCCAGCAGCAGTTTACGCGGCTACGAGCAGTACTTC CASSSLRGYEQYF
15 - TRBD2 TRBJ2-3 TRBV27 TGTGCCAGCAGTTTTTCCAGCGGGGGAGCAGATACGCAGTATTTT CASSFSSGGADTQYF
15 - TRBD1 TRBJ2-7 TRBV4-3 TGCGCCAGCAGCCAAGCCCAGGGGGCTAGCTACGAGCAGTACTTC CASSQAQGASYEQYF
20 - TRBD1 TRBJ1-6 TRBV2 TGTGCCAGCAGCGCTCACCCGGACAGGGATTATTCTCGGAGGAGTTCCCCCCTCCACTTT CASSAHPDRDYSRRSSPLHF
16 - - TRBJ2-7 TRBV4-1 TGCGCCAGCAGCCAAGACCCAGCGGAGGTGAGCTACGAGCAGTACTTC CASSQDPAEVSYEQYF
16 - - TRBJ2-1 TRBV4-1 TGCGCCAGCAGCCAAGATTTTGAGGCCTCCTACAATGAGCAGTTCTTC CASSQDFEASYNEQFF